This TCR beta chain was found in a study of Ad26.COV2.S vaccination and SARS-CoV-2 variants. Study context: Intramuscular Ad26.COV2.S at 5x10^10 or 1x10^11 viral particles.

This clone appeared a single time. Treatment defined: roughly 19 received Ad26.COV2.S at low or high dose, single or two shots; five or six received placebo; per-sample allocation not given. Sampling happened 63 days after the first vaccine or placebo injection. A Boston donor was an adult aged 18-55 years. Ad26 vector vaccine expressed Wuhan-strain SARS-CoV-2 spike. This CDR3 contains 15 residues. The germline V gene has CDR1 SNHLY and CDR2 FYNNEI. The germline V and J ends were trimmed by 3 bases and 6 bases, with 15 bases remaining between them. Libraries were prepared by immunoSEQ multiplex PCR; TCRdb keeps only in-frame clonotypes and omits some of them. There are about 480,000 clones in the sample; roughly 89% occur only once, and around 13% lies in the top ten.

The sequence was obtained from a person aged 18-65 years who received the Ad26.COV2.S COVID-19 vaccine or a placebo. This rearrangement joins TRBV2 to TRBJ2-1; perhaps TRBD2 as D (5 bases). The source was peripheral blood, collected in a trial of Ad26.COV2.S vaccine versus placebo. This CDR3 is CASSDFGGLGNEQFF. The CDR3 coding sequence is TGTGCCAGCAGTGATTTTGGCGGGCTAGGCAATGAGCAGTTCTTC.